Each of the 25 T cell receptor beta chains below was sequenced from the same sample in a study of blood T cell repertoires in COVID-19. Assay used: immunoSEQ multiplex PCR; TCRdb lists only in-frame clones, some missing. This table has roughly 100,000 clones, approximately 84% appearing once. The sequencing sample was made of peripheral blood. These receptors were obtained from a middle-aged man with active or convalescent COVID-19.

J is TRBJ1-6 and V is TRBV7-2; 9 bases are a match to TRBD1. Germline V lookup: CDR1 SGHTA, CDR2 FQGNSA. CDR3 size: 15 residues. Germline trimming cut 10 bases from V and 8 bases from J; bases unmatched to any gene: 12. CDR3 sequence reads: CAMSYSGTGYSPLHF. The CDR3, as DNA: TGTGCCATGTCTTACTCCGGGACAGGGTATTCACCCCTCCACTTT.

The genes are TRBV18 and TRBJ1-2; a possible D gene is TRBD1 (6 bases). Germline values: CDR1 KGHSH, CDR2 LQKENI. V lost 3 bases and J 0 bases, leaving 11 bases between the germline ends. This CDR3 comprises 15 residues. CDR3 coding DNA: TGTGCCAGCTCACCTTTGGACAGTACTAACTATGGCTACACCTTC. Amino acids: CASSPLDSTNYGYTF.

The chain links TRBV7-3 to TRBJ2-4; 8 bases map to TRBD1. The CDR3 extends over 14 amino acids. V was clipped by 4 bases and J by 7 bases; unmatched bases: 6. CDR1 is SGHTA, CDR2 FQGTGA, per germline. The CDR3 sequence: CASSSGQGGNIQYF. The CDR3 DNA sequence: TGTGCCAGCAGCTCCGGACAGGGTGGGAACATTCAGTACTTC.

The gene calls are TRBV15 and TRBJ1-1; D is ambiguous. Germline V CDR1 and CDR2: LNHNV, YYDKDF (reference sequence). This CDR3 has 14 residues. V lost 0 bases, J lost 2 bases, and 7 bases lay in between. CDR3 protein: CATSRDQVNTEAFF. The CDR3 DNA follows: TGTGCCACCAGCAGAGATCAGGTTAACACTGAAGCTTTCTTT.

The V call is TRBV14, the J call TRBJ2-5; D ambiguous. CDR1 SGHDN and CDR2 FVKESK come from the germline V gene. V was clipped by 4 bases and J by 5 bases, with 11 bases between them. There are 13 residues in the CDR3. In nucleotides, the CDR3 is TGTGCCAGCAGCCGAAACGAGGCGGAGACCCAGTACTTC. It yields the protein CASSRNEAETQYF.

The chain couples TRBV18 to TRBJ2-7; no clear D gene. CDR3 length equals 13 residues. The ends were cut back, 3 bases at V and 2 bases at J, with 8 bases in the middle. Germline CDR1 and CDR2: KGHSH and LQKENI. The CDR3 DNA is TGTGCCAGCTCACCGGGCAGTCCCTACGAGCAGTACTTC. Translated, it gives CASSPGSPYEQYF.

The chain employs TRBV19 and TRBJ2-5; 11 bases align to TRBD1. Germline CDR1 is LNHDA and CDR2 is SQIVND (reference sequence). The CDR3 loop spans 15 amino acids. J lost 5 bases, V lost 3 bases, and 5 bases had no gene match. CDR3 sequence reads: CASSIGDRGSETQYF. The CDR3, as DNA: TGTGCCAGTAGTATCGGGGACAGGGGGTCGGAGACCCAGTACTTC.

V usage is TRBV14 and J usage is TRBJ1-1; 9 nucleotides line up with TRBD1. The J segment lost 6 bases and the V segment lost 1 base, leaving 6 bases of the junction unmatched. CDR1 and CDR2 (germline): SGHDN, FVKESK. The CDR3 spans 15 residues. The CDR3 spells CASSQAGTGPSEAFF. DNA for the CDR3: TGTGCCAGCAGCCAAGCTGGGACAGGGCCCTCTGAAGCTTTCTTT.

This chain uses TRBV11-2 with TRBJ1-2; TRBD1 agrees at 8 bases. Trimming removed 5 bases from V and 7 bases from J; junction bases left unmatched: 18. The CDR3 spans 17 residues. Germline V gene data show CDR1 as SGHAT and CDR2 as FQNNGV. The CDR3 sequence: CASSAGFVAGGNLGYTF. CDR3 coding DNA: TGTGCCAGCAGCGCTGGGTTCGTGGCAGGGGGCAACCTTGGCTACACCTTC.

The genes are TRBV3-1 (or the pseudogene TRBV3-2) and TRBJ2-7; 8 bases align to TRBD2. The V gene end was trimmed by 4 bases and the J gene end by 0 bases; junction bases not matched to a gene: 2. Germline assignment: CDR1 LGHDT and CDR2 YNNKEL (reference sequence). The CDR3 runs to 14 residues. The DNA for the CDR3 is TGTGCCAGCAGCCTAGGGACTAGCTCCTACGAGCAGTACTTC. As protein: CASSLGTSSYEQYF.

This chain links TRBV25-1 with TRBJ2-5; 7 positions agree with TRBD1. The CDR3 runs to 16 residues. Trimming cost V 10 bases and J 5 bases; bases outside gene matches: 19. Looked up from germline, CDR1 is MGHDK and CDR2 is SYGVNS. CDR3 nucleotide sequence: TGTGCCACCACCGGCAACTCCAGGGGGTCCGGTGAGACCCAGTACTTC. Protein: CATTGNSRGSGETQYF.

CDR3 sequence (DNA): TGTGCCAGTAGTGTGGAGGGCCGGGGAGATACGCAGTATTTT. Protein sequence: CASSVEGRGDTQYF. V gene TRBV19 combines with J gene TRBJ2-3, with D perhaps matching TRBD2 (6 bases). Germline assignment: CDR1 LNHDA and CDR2 SQIVND (reference sequence). V dropped 5 bases and J dropped 5 bases, with 14 bases sitting between them. This CDR3 spans 14 amino acids. Variable domain in full (rest from reference TRBV19 and TRBJ2-3): DGGITQSPKYLFRKEGQNVTLSCEQNLNHDAMYWYRQDPGQGLRLIYYSQIVNDFQKGDIAEGYSVSREKKESFPLTVTSAQKNPTAFYLCASSVEGRGDTQYFGPGTRLTVL.

This clone occurred a few times. V gene TRBV29-1 combines with J gene TRBJ1-2; weak D call: TRBD1 (5 bases). The V and J ends lost 3 bases and 3 bases respectively, with 14 bases between them. Germline assignment: CDR1 SQVTM and CDR2 ANQGSEA. This CDR3 has 14 amino acids. CDR3 residues: CSVDGGDGYYGYTF. The CDR3 nucleotides are TGCAGCGTTGACGGAGGGGACGGTTACTATGGCTACACCTTC.

V gene TRBV7-9 combines with J gene TRBJ2-3; D is unclear. Per germline, CDR1 SEHNR and CDR2 FQNEAQ (reference sequence). The CDR3 sequence is 13 residues long. V gave up 5 bases and J gave up 3 bases, with 9 bases separating them. The CDR3 protein is CASSTDVTDTQYF. CDR3 in DNA: TGTGCCAGCAGCACAGACGTTACAGATACGCAGTATTTT.

The CDR3 DNA reads as TGTGCCAGCAGCTTAGGGACAGGGAATGAAAAACTGTTTTTT. Translating it yields CASSLGTGNEKLFF. J is TRBJ1-4 and V is TRBV7-9; 8 bases are shared with TRBD1. Germline CDR1 and CDR2: SEHNR and FQNEAQ (reference sequence). Trimming cost V 1 base and J 5 bases; bases outside gene matches: 0. CDR3 length equals 14 residues.

The V call is TRBV7-8, the J call TRBJ1-5; the D gene is possibly TRBD1 (6 bases). V lost 2 bases to trimming and J lost 3 bases, with 11 bases between them. There are 15 residues in the CDR3. CDR1 SGHVS and CDR2 FQNEAQ come from the germline V gene. For the CDR3, the DNA is TGTGCCAGCAGCTTACACCGGGACACCAATCAGCCCCAGCATTTT. It yields the protein CASSLHRDTNQPQHF.

CDR3 sequence: CASSWTGSYEQYF. The CDR3 DNA reads as TGTGCCAGCAGTTGGACAGGGTCCTACGAGCAGTACTTC. The V and J genes are TRBV12-3 or TRBV12-4 and TRBJ2-7; 8 bases are shared with TRBD1. V shed 4 bases, J shed 1 base, and the junction held 0 bases outside the gene matches. The CDR3 runs 13 residues.

V gene TRBV2 combines with J gene TRBJ2-2; unclear D gene. V lost 7 bases to trimming and J lost 4 bases, with 16 bases between them. From germline, CDR1 is SNHLY and CDR2 FYNNEI. The CDR3 sequence is 15 residues long. As DNA, the CDR3 is TGTGCCAGCAACCTTCGACTGGTGTCCACCGGGGAGCTGTTTTTT. Amino acid sequence: CASNLRLVSTGELFF.

This chain joins TRBV7-3 and TRBJ1-6, with a tentative D call TRBD1 (5 bases). CDR1 is SGHTA and CDR2 is FQGTGA in the germline V gene. This CDR3 spans 14 amino acids. V gave up 2 bases and J gave up 8 bases, with 10 bases separating them. The CDR3 protein is CASSLQGNDSPLHF. Written as DNA, the CDR3 is TGTGCCAGCAGCTTACAGGGTAATGATTCACCCCTCCACTTT.

The V gene is TRBV11-2, the J gene TRBJ1-1; a possible D gene is TRBD1 (6 bases). V lost 5 bases and J lost 3, with 19 bases in between. The CDR3 sequence is 16 residues long. Germline V gene sequence: CDR1 SGHAT, CDR2 FQNNGV. CDR3 sequence reads: CASSPGGGLLYTEAFF. DNA of the CDR3: TGTGCCAGCAGCCCCGGCGGGGGGCTTTTATACACTGAAGCTTTCTTT.

The chain joins TRBV7-2 to TRBJ2-3; D call uncertain. Germline CDR1 is SGHTA and CDR2 is FQGNSA. Trimming shortened V by 2 bases and J by 3 bases, and 6 bases separated the two germline ends. The CDR3 length is 13 residues. CDR3 region: CASSLFVTDTQYF. CDR3 DNA: TGTGCCAGCAGCTTATTCGTGACAGATACGCAGTATTTT.

This chain uses TRBV19 with TRBJ2-3; D remains ambiguous. V was cut by 5 bases and J by 2 bases, with 14 bases left in between. The CDR3 consists of 15 residues. CDR1 is LNHDA and CDR2 is SQIVND in the germline V gene (reference sequence). Written as DNA, the CDR3 is TGTGCCAGTAGTTCCCTCGGTACGGTCACAGATACGCAGTATTTT. It yields the protein CASSSLGTVTDTQYF.

The chain joins TRBV29-1 to TRBJ2-5; 7 positions agree with TRBD2. Germline trimming cut 7 bases from V and 5 bases from J; bases unmatched to any gene: 16. The length of the CDR3 is 15 residues. Per the germline V gene, CDR1 is SQVTM and CDR2 is ANQGSEA. The DNA of the CDR3 is TGCAGCGGTGGGGGGTCAAGCGGGGCAAGGGAGACCCAGTACTTC. Its translation: CSGGGSSGARETQYF.

The CDR3 protein is CASTRTDSAYEQYF. DNA for the CDR3: TGTGCCAGCACCCGAACAGACAGCGCCTACGAGCAGTACTTC. The V call is TRBV9, the J call TRBJ2-7; D perhaps matches TRBD1 (5 bases). V gave up 6 bases and J gave up 2 bases, with 15 bases separating them. The CDR3 runs to 14 residues. Germline V CDR1 and CDR2: SGDLS, YYNGEE.

CDR3 amino acids: CASSLGPGHAGGYTF. The CDR3 DNA follows: TGTGCCAGCAGCCTCGGGCCGGGACATGCAGGGGGCTACACCTTC. V usage is TRBV3-1 (or the pseudogene TRBV3-2) and J usage is TRBJ1-2; weak D call: TRBD1 (6 bases). The V end lost 4 bases, the J end lost 8 bases, and 20 bases lay between the germline ends. CDR1 and CDR2 (germline): LGHDT, YNNKEL (reference sequence). The CDR3 sequence is 15 residues long.